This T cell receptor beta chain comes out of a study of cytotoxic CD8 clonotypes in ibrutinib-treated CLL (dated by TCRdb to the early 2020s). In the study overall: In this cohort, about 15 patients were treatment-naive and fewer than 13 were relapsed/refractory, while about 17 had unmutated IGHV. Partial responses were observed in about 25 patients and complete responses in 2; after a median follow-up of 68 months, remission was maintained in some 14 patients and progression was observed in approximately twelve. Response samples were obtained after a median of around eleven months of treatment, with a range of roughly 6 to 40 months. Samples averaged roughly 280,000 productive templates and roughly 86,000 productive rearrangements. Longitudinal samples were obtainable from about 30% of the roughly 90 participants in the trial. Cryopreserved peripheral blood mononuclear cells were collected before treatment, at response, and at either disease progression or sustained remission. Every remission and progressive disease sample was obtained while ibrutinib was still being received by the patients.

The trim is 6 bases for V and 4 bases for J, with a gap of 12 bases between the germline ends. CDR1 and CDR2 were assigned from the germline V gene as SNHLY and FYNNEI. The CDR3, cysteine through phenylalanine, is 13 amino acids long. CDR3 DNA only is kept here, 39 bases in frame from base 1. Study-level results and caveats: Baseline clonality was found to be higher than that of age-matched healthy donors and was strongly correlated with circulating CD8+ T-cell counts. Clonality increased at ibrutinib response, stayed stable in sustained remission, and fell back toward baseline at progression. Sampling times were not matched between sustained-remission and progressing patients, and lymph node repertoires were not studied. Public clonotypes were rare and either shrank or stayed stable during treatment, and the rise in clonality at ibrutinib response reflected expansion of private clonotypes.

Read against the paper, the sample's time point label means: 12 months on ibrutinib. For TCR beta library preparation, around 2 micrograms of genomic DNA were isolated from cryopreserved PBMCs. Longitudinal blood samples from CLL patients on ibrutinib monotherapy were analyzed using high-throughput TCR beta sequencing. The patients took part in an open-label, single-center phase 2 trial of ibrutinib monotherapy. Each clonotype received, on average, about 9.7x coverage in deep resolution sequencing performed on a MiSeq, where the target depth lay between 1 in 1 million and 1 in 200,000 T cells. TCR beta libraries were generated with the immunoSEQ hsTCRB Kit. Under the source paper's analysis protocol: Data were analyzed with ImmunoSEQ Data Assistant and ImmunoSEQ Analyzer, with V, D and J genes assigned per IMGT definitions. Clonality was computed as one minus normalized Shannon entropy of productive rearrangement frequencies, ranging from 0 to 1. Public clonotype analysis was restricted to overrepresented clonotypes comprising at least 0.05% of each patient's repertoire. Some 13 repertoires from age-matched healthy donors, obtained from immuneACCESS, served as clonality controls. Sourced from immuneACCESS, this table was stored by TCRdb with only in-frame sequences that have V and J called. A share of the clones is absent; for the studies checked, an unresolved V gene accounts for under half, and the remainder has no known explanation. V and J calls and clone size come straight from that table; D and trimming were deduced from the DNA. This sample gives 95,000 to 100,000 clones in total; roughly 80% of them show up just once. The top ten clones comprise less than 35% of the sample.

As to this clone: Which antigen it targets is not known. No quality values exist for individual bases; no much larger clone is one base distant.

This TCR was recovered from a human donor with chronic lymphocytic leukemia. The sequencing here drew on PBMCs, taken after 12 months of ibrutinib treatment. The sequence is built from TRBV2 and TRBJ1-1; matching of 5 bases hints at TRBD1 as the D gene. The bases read TGTGCCAGCAGGACCGGGACCTCCACTGAAGCTTTCTTT. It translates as CASRTGTSTEAFF. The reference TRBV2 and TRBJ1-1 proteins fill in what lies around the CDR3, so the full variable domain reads EPEVTQTPSHQVTQMGQEVILRCVPISNHLYFYWYRQILGQKVEFLVSFYNNEISEKSEIFDDQFSVERPDGSNFTLKIRSTKLEDSAMYFCASRTGTSTEAFFGQGTRLTVV.